Each of the 15 T cell receptor beta chains below was sequenced from the same sample in a study of PD-L1 blockade in urothelial cancer. Time point given: pretreatment peripheral blood. Only in-frame clones appear in the TCRdb table, and some are missing; sequencing was by immunoSEQ multiplex PCR. Of tens of thousands of clones listed, around 87% are singletons. The sequencing here drew on PBMCs, taken around atezolizumab (anti-PD-L1) treatment. These receptors were collected from a man aged 60-69 years with urothelial cancer.

The V call is TRBV28, the J call TRBJ1-1; D possibly corresponds to TRBD1 (5 bases). The CDR3 contains 14 residues. CDR1 and CDR2 (germline): MDHEN, SYDVKM. V gave up 6 bases and J gave up 1 base, with 12 bases separating them. CDR3 sequence: CASRPLQGNTEAFF. The CDR3 DNA reads TGTGCCAGCAGACCTCTTCAGGGGAACACTGAAGCTTTCTTT.

The chain uses TRBV5-1 and TRBJ1-1, with a tentative D call TRBD1 (5 bases). Germline V gene sequence: CDR1 SGHRS, CDR2 YFSETQ. This CDR3 has 13 residues. Trimming took 1 base from V and 6 from J, leaving 10 bases between them. The DNA of the CDR3 is TGCGCCAGCAGCTTGTCAGGGTCGGCTGAAGCTTTCTTT. This codes for CASSLSGSAEAFF.

The chain is built from TRBV9 and TRBJ1-2; no reliable D call. This CDR3 region has 14 residues. With 0 bases removed from V and 8 bases from J, the gap between germline ends came to 14 bases. CDR1 is SGDLS, CDR2 YYNGEE, per germline. This CDR3 is CASSVVQETRGYTF. Here the CDR3 DNA reads TGTGCCAGCAGCGTAGTGCAAGAGACTAGAGGCTACACCTTC.

This clone was seen just once. This sample includes further DNA sequences coding for the same CDR3. The rearrangement joins TRBV10-3 to TRBJ1-2; D not certain. The germline V gene has CDR1 ENHRY and CDR2 SYGVKD. V was pared by 3 bases and J by 6 bases, with 8 bases between. This CDR3 spans 12 amino acids. CDR3 DNA: TGTGCCATCAGTGAAGGTGGAGATGGCTACACCTTC. This codes for CAISEGGDGYTF.

The gene calls are TRBV2 and TRBJ2-6, with D uncertain. The CDR3 sequence is 14 residues long. V shed 11 bases and J shed 0 bases, with 11 bases lying between them. The germline CDR1 and CDR2 sequences are SNHLY and FYNNEI. CDR3 bases: TGTGCCGTGGCCCCTGTCTCTGGGGCCAACGTCCTGACTTTC. Its protein is CAVAPVSGANVLTF.

The chain links TRBV4-2 to TRBJ2-7, with 12 bases lining up with TRBD2. The trim removed 4 bases at V and 7 bases at J, leaving 8 bases unmatched. Per the germline V gene, CDR1 is LGHNA and CDR2 is YNFKEQ. The CDR3 is 15 amino acids. Written as DNA, the CDR3 is TGTGCCAGCAGCCTTGGGACTAGCGGGTCTGGGGAGCAGTACTTC. Amino acid sequence: CASSLGTSGSGEQYF.

The sample holds one count of this clone. This chain connects TRBV6-5 to TRBJ1-1, with 10 bases lining up with TRBD1. The germline gives CDR1 MNHEY, CDR2 SVGAGI. Trimming took 2 bases from V and 4 from J; bases not matched to a gene: 7. The CDR3 consists of 16 residues. This CDR3 reads CASSYLGTGAGTEAFF. Written as DNA, the CDR3 is TGTGCCAGCAGTTACCTCGGGACAGGGGCAGGCACTGAAGCTTTCTTT.

The chain joins TRBV19 to TRBJ1-5; 7 bases are a match to TRBD1. The V and J ends lost 7 bases and 7 bases, in that order; junction bases with no gene match: 10. Germline CDR1 and CDR2: LNHDA and SQIVND (reference sequence). This CDR3 is 14 amino acids long. CDR3 loop: CASTEQGNRQPQHF. The CDR3 DNA reads TGTGCCAGTACCGAACAGGGGAACAGGCAGCCCCAGCATTTT.

V and J are TRBV21-1 and TRBJ1-6; TRBD1 is the table's D call and was not checked against the DNA. TRBV21-1 is annotated as a pseudogene. This CDR3 is built from 16 residues. The CDR3 sequence: CASSKERPGRRSPLHF. Written as DNA, the CDR3 is TGTGCCAGCAGCAAAGAAAGGCCAGGGCGACGGTCACCCCTCCACTTT.

The rearrangement uses TRBV7-8 and TRBJ1-4; D might be TRBD1 (6 bases). The CDR3 runs 16 residues. Trimming took 5 bases from V and 8 from J, leaving 21 bases between them. Germline V gene lookup returns CDR1 SGHVS and CDR2 FQNEAQ. This CDR3 is CASSPAYREGREKLFF. DNA for the CDR3: TGTGCCAGCAGCCCCGCGTACAGGGAGGGTAGAGAAAAACTGTTTTTT.

The V gene is TRBV4-1, the J gene TRBJ2-1; the match to TRBD1 covers 7 bases. Germline CDR1 reads MGHRA; CDR2 reads YSYEKL. The CDR3 is 17 residues long. The V gene end was trimmed by 1 base and the J gene end by 7 bases; junction bases not matched to a gene: 13. The CDR3 nucleotides read TGCGCCAGCAGCCAAGGGCGACAGGGTCCATTAACTAATGAGCAGTTCTTC. Amino acids: CASSQGRQGPLTNEQFF.

The gene calls are TRBV28 and TRBJ2-7, with TRBD1 matching 10 bases. Losses at the gene ends were 1 base for V and 3 bases for J; bases not matched to a gene: 3. Germline values: CDR1 MDHEN, CDR2 SYDVKM. The CDR3 spans 15 residues. CDR3 sequence reads: CASSLFGQGGYEQYF. DNA for the CDR3: TGTGCCAGCAGTTTATTTGGACAGGGGGGCTACGAGCAGTACTTC. Based on the CDR3 plus reference TRBV28 and TRBJ2-7, the full variable domain is DVKVTQSSRYLVKRTGEKVFLECVQDMDHENMFWYRQDPGLGLRLIYFSYDVKMKEKGDIPEGYSVSREKKERFSLILESASTNQTSMYLCASSLFGQGGYEQYFGPGTRLTVT.

V and J are TRBV18 and TRBJ2-7, with 9 nucleotides matching TRBD2. There are 15 residues in the CDR3. Looked up from germline, CDR1 is KGHSH and CDR2 is LQKENI. V shed 6 bases, J shed 3 bases, and the junction held 9 bases outside the gene matches. DNA of the CDR3: TGTGCCAGCTCCCCATCTAGCGGGGTTATCTACGAGCAGTACTTC. Its translation: CASSPSSGVIYEQYF. The full variable domain, its missing parts supplied by reference TRBV18 and TRBJ2-7, is NAGVMQNPRHLVRRRGQEARLRCSPMKGHSHVYWYRQLPEEGLKFMVYLQKENIIDESGMPKERFSAEFPKEGPSILRIQQVVRGDSAAYFCASSPSSGVIYEQYFGPGTRLTVT.

V gene TRBV19 combines with J gene TRBJ2-2; TRBD2 agrees at 15 bases. The CDR3 has 18 residues. V was pared by 4 bases and J by 4 bases, with 7 bases of the junction left unmatched. Per the germline V gene, CDR1 is LNHDA and CDR2 is SQIVND (reference sequence). The CDR3 coding sequence is TGTGCCAGTAGTAGGGCCGGGACTAGCGGGGGGCTCACCGGGGAGCTGTTTTTT. Translating it yields CASSRAGTSGGLTGELFF.

J is TRBJ2-7 and V is TRBV11-3, with 12 nucleotides matching TRBD2. This CDR3 has 14 residues. In germline, CDR1 is SGHNT, CDR2 YENEEA. After removal of 5 bases from V and 4 bases from J, the junction contained 3 bases not matched to a gene. Written as DNA, the CDR3 is TGTGCCAGCAGCCAGGGACTAGCGGGTTACGAGCAGTACTTC. The encoded protein is CASSQGLAGYEQYF. The variable domain in full, with the rest retrieved from reference TRBV11-3 and TRBJ2-7, is EAGVVQSPRYKIIEKKQPVAFWCNPISGHNTLYWYLQNLGQGPELLIRYENEEAVDDSQLPKDRFSAERLKGVDSTLKIQPAELGDSAVYLCASSQGLAGYEQYFGPGTRLTVT.